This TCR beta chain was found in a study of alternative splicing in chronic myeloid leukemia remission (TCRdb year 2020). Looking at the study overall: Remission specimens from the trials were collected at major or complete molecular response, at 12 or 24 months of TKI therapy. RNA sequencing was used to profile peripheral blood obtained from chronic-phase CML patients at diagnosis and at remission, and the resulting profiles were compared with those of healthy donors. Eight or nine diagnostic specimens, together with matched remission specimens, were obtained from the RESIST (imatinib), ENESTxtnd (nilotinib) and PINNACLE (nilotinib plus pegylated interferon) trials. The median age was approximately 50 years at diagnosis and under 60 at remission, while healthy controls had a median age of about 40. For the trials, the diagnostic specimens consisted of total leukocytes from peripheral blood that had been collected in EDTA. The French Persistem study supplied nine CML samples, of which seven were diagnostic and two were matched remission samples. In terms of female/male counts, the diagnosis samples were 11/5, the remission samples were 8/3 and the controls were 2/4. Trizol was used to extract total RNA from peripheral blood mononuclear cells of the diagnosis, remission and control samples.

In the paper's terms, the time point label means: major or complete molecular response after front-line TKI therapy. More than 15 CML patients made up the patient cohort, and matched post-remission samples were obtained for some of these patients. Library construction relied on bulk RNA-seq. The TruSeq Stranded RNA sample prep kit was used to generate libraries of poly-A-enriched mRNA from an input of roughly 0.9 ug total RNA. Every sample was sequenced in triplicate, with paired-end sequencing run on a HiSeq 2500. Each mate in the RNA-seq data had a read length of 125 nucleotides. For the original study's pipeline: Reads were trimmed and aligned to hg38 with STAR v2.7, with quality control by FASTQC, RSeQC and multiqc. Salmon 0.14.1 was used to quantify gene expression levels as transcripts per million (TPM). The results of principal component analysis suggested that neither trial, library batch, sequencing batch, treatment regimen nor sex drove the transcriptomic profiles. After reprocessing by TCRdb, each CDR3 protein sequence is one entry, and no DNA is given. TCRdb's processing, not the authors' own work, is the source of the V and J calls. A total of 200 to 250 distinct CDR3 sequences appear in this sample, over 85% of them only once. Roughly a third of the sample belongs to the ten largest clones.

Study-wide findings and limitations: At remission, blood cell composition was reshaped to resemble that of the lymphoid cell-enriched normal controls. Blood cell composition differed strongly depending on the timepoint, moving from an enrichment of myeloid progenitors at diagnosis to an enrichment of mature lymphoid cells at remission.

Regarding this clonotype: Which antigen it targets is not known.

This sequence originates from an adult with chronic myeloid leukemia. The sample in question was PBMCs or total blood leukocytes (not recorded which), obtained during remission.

CDR3 region: CASSSRRSTSYNEQFF. This chain is built from TRBV19 and TRBJ2-1. CDR1 and CDR2 are read off the germline V gene (reference sequence) as LNHDA and SQIVND. From the cysteine up to the phenylalanine, the CDR3 has a length of 16 residues. No DNA has been recorded.